There are many counts of the clone carrying this TCR beta chain. A read error may produce the germline difference seen at one junction end. CDR1 is SGHTA, CDR2 FQGNSA, per germline. This CDR3 is built from 13 residues. The data were taken from a study of identical twins. From the 5' RACE reads, TCRdb called clonotypes with MiXCR, one entry per CDR3 protein. The data contain fewer than 800,000 distinct CDR3 sequences, about 7.6% of them singletons. The data were also submitted as part of a second study, on yellow fever vaccine responses in identical twins.

Source material: PBMCs. This chain uses TRBV7-2 with TRBJ2-5; D is uncertain. The TCR comes from a woman under 30 in good health. DNA of the CDR3: TGCGCCAGCAGCTTGACGTACCAAGAGACCCAGTACTTC. It encodes CASSLTYQETQYF. Together with reference TRBV7-2 and TRBJ2-5, the CDR3 gives the full variable domain: GAGVSQSPSNKVTEKGKDVELRCDPISGHTALYWYRQSLGQGLEFLIYFQGNSAPDKSGLPSDRFSAERTGGSVSTLTIQRTQQEDSAVYLCASSLTYQETQYFGPGTRLLVL.